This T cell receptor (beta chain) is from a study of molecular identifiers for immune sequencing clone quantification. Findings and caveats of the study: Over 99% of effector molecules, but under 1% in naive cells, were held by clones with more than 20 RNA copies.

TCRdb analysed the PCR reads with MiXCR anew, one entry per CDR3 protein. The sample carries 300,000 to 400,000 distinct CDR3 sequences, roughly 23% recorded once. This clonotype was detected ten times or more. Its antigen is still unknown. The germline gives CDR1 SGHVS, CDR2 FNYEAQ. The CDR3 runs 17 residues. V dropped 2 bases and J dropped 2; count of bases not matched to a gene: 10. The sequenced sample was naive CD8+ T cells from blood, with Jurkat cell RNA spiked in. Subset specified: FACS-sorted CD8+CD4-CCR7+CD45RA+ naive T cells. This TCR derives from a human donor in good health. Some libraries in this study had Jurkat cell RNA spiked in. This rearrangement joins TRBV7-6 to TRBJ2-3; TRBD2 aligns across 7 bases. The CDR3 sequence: CASSLSLPAGYTDTQYF. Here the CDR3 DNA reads TGTGCCAGCAGCTTAAGTCTTCCAGCGGGGTACACAGATACGCAGTATTTT. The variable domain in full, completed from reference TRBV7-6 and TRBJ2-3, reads GAGVSQSPRYKVTKRGQDVALRCDPISGHVSLYWYRQALGQGPEFLTYFNYEAQQDKSGLPNDRFSAERPEGSISTLTIQRTEQRDSAMYRCASSLSLPAGYTDTQYFGPGTRLTVL.